This T cell receptor (beta chain) was captured by sequencing in a study of cytomegalovirus exposure and HLA in healthy donors (dated by TCRdb to 2015 to 2018). Study-wide context: According to a later analysis, the approximately 120 validation repertoires were produced on the same platform as the 680 or so repertoires of the first cohort. To predict cytomegalovirus infection status, the study brought together high-throughput TCR immunosequencing, statistical association of individual TCRs with disease status, and machine learning. The study aimed to test whether cataloging public T cell receptors could reveal signatures of past pathogen exposure. A separate validation cohort of about 110 different subjects was used in addition to the roughly 620-subject first cohort.

Library preparation was by the immunoSEQ multiplex PCR assay. The authors' analysis ran thus. A statistical classification framework was built for diagnosing cytomegalovirus status from the catalog of TCR beta chain sequences. What TCRdb holds here is the immuneACCESS table cut down to in-frame rearrangements. Part of the clones is not present; checked against another copy, under half of the missing clones reflect an unresolved V gene, and the others are unexplained. That table supplies the V and J calls and clone size; D and trimming were determined from the DNA. The sample table records hundreds of thousands of clones; 90% of these occur just once. Clones ranked in the top ten supply 3% to 3.5% of the sample. On this clone itself: Its antigen is not yet known. No qualities accompany the bases; no much larger clone lies one base away.

The germline V gene sets CDR1 to MDHEN and CDR2 to SYDVKM. The V and J ends are trimmed by 3 bases and 5 bases, leaving 5 bases between them. Including the terminal cysteine and phenylalanine, the CDR3 comprises 12 residues. The CDR3 DNA has 36 bases and is translated from base 1. Paper-wide results and their limitations: All 130 or so repertoires were used to score co-occurrence in the validation cohort in a later analysis, because that analysis had no HLA typing for the cohort. A later analysis found that TCRs clustered in the first cohort also tended to co-occur in the 130 or so validation repertoires, with 94% of cluster scores above 0. It was suggested by the authors that the approach could potentially be generalized to other disease states and immunological phenotypes. Most TCR sequences were observed very rarely across donors, whereas some public TCRs were present in many individuals. The classifier was reported to diagnose cytomegalovirus status with high specificity and sensitivity in both the original and validation cohorts. In the study, approximately 160 TCR beta chains were listed as associated with cytomegalovirus. In vitro tests confirmed that a few of the cytomegalovirus-associated TCR beta chains recognize cytomegalovirus antigens.

Donors formed part of the validation cohort, which comprised 120 subjects and was distinct from the first cohort of 550 to 850 subjects. This clonotype was sampled from a woman in her twenties or thirties in good health and CMV-seronegative. The sequenced sample consisted of PBMCs. The rearranged segments are TRBV28 and TRBJ2-1; too little of a D gene remains to name it. The nucleotide sequence reads as follows: TGTGCCAGCAGTTTGCGGAACAATGAGCAGTTCTTC. This translates into CASSLRNNEQFF.